This T cell receptor beta chain was sequenced in a study of early T cells in non-severe SARS-CoV-2 infection. As for the study in general: Sequencing targeted bulk RNA from unsorted whole blood, leaving chains unpaired. Findings and caveats of the study: The matching step, a VDJdb search, favored anti-spike CD8 responses and missed private and CD4 specificities.

Unique molecular identifiers tagged individual cDNA molecules. TCRdb passed the 5' RACE reads through MiXCR, listing each CDR3 protein once. The repertoire has 95,000 to 150,000 distinct CDR3 sequences, more than 13% of them found once; the top ten carry around a fifth. This clonotype showed up just a few times. Its target is unknown. CDR1 is GTSNPN and CDR2 is SVGIG in the germline V gene (reference sequence). Trimming at V came to 4 bases and at J to 5 bases, leaving 6 bases not matched to a gene. The CDR3 consists of 14 residues. V gene TRBV30 combines with J gene TRBJ2-1, with 9 bases matching TRBD1. Sequencing used whole blood. The TCR sequence derives from an adult who was a healthcare worker with PCR-confirmed SARS-CoV-2 infection or an uninfected control (not recorded which). The CDR3 here is CAWTRTGADNEQFF. Here the CDR3 DNA reads TGTGCCTGGACCCGGACAGGGGCCGACAATGAGCAGTTCTTC.